These 16 T cell receptor beta chains were sequenced from one sample in a study of response to subunit inactivated influenza vaccine. One entry per CDR3 protein, called by TCRdb with MiXCR from the RT-PCR reads. The sample lists approximately 530,000 distinct CDR3 sequences; approximately 13% were seen once. The sequencing here drew on PBMCs from blood, taken roughly 46 days after vaccination. These receptors all come from a man aged 45-65 years who received an inactivated influenza vaccine.

The V gene is TRBV28, the J gene TRBJ1-5, with 9 bases lining up with TRBD1. Germline values: CDR1 MDHEN, CDR2 SYDVKM. There are 16 residues in the CDR3. V was pared by 3 bases and J by 3 bases, with 6 bases of the junction left unmatched. The CDR3 sequence: CASSFRTGVVNQPQHF. In DNA, the CDR3 is TGTGCCAGCAGTTTCCGGACAGGGGTTGTCAATCAGCCCCAGCATTTT.

This clonotype has just a few counts. This chain links TRBV6-2 or TRBV6-3 with TRBJ2-3, with D tentatively TRBD2 (6 bases). CDR3 length equals 15 residues. With 0 bases removed from V and 6 bases from J, the gap between germline ends came to 13 bases. Looked up from germline, CDR1 is MNHEY and CDR2 is SVGEGT. CDR3 amino acids: CASSYSQTSYDTQYF. CDR3 in DNA: TGTGCCAGCAGTTACTCGCAGACTAGTTACGATACGCAGTATTTT.

This clonotype was observed a few times. The chain combines TRBV5-1 with TRBJ2-1, with 16 bases that match TRBD2. CDR3 length: 18 residues. Losses at the gene ends were 4 bases for V and 7 bases for J; bases not matched to a gene: 11. Germline V gene data show CDR1 as SGHRS and CDR2 as YFSETQ. CDR3 DNA sequence: TGCGCCAGCAGCGAATTACCGGGACTAGCGGGAGGGGGTAATGAGCAGTTCTTC. Protein sequence: CASSELPGLAGGGNEQFF.

The chain employs TRBV2 and TRBJ1-1, with D maybe TRBD1 (5 bases). V was cut by 3 bases and J by 8 bases, with 10 bases left in between. Germline CDR1 is SNHLY and CDR2 is FYNNEI. The CDR3 loop spans 12 amino acids. CDR3 amino acids: CASSDGGGEAFF. CDR3 sequence (DNA): TGTGCCAGCAGTGATGGGGGTGGGGAAGCTTTCTTT.

V gene TRBV12-3 or TRBV12-4 combines with J gene TRBJ2-5; possibly TRBD1 for D (6 bases). Trimming removed 6 bases from V and 6 bases from J, with 14 bases in between. The CDR3 consists of 13 residues. The CDR3 DNA reads as TGTGCCAGCAGACCCGGGACAAGGCAGACCCAGTACTTC. Residues: CASRPGTRQTQYF.

This clonotype has more than one count but fewer than ten. The genes are TRBV15 and TRBJ1-4, with D uncertain. The CDR3 spans 15 residues. CDR1 is LNHNV, CDR2 YYDKDF, per germline (reference sequence). Between the trimmed V and J ends, which lost 4 bases and 3 bases, there was a span of 12 bases. The CDR3 reads CATSNIKFANEKLFF. In nucleotides, the CDR3 is TGTGCCACCAGCAATATTAAGTTTGCTAATGAAAAACTGTTTTTT.

This clonotype was observed a handful of times. The chain carries TRBV25-1 and TRBJ2-2, with TRBD2 identical over 8 bases. J gave up 6 bases and V 7 bases, and 7 bases lay outside the gene matches. This CDR3 has 14 residues. The V gene's germline CDR1 is MGHDK and CDR2 SYGVNS. CDR3 loop: CASTGTRGAGELFF. CDR3 nucleotide sequence: TGTGCCAGCACCGGGACTAGAGGAGCCGGGGAGCTGTTTTTT.

The gene calls are TRBV10-1 and TRBJ1-6; D uncertain. Germline loops: CDR1 WNHNN, CDR2 SYGVQD (reference sequence). The CDR3 is 15 residues long. V lost 2 bases and J 4 bases, leaving 9 bases between the germline ends. The CDR3 DNA sequence: TGCGCCAGCAGTGAGGGTGGAGTTTATAATTCACCCCTCCACTTT. Encoded protein: CASSEGGVYNSPLHF.

The chain couples TRBV6-2 or TRBV6-3 to TRBJ2-7, with 9 bases identical to TRBD2. The CDR3 spans 14 residues. The V segment lost 5 bases and the J segment 3 bases; nucleotides outside the gene matches: 5. Per germline, CDR1 MNHEY and CDR2 SVGEGT. In nucleotides, the CDR3 is TGTGCCAGCAGTAGACTAGCGGAGATCTACGAGCAGTACTTC. It translates to CASSRLAEIYEQYF.

This clonotype came up a few times. The rearrangement joins TRBV5-1 to TRBJ2-3; D possibly uses TRBD1 or TRBD2 (5 bases each). The ends were cut back, 1 base at V and 0 bases at J, with 9 bases in the middle. The germline CDR1 and CDR2 sequences are SGHRS and YFSETQ. CDR3 length: 15 residues. Here the CDR3 DNA reads TGCGCCAGCAGCTTGTGGGGACCTAGCACAGATACGCAGTATTTT. Amino acids: CASSLWGPSTDTQYF.

This chain connects TRBV20-1 to TRBJ2-7; D unclear. Per the germline V gene, CDR1 is DFQATT and CDR2 is SNEGSKA (reference sequence). The V end lost 0 bases, the J end lost 2 bases, and 11 bases lay between the germline ends. The CDR3 has 14 amino acids. CDR3 sequence: CSARDLGPTYEQYF. The CDR3 DNA reads TGCAGTGCTAGAGATTTAGGGCCCACCTACGAGCAGTACTTC.

This clonotype appeared a few times. V is TRBV3-1 and J is TRBJ2-6, with D possibly being TRBD2 (6 bases). Between the trimmed V and J ends, which lost 1 base and 7 bases, there was a span of 11 bases. The germline V gene has CDR1 LGHDT and CDR2 YNNKEL (reference sequence). CDR3 length equals 15 residues. This CDR3 reads CASSQGVTRANVLTF. For the CDR3, the DNA is TGTGCCAGCAGCCAAGGGGTGACTAGAGCCAACGTCCTGACTTTC.

This chain uses TRBV18 with TRBJ1-6, with TRBD1 as a possible D gene (5 bases). V was cut by 6 bases and J by 9 bases, with 21 bases left in between. CDR3 length: 16 residues. Germline CDR1 KGHSH, CDR2 LQKENI. The CDR3 is CASSTGLGGAGSPLHF. The CDR3 DNA sequence: TGTGCCAGCTCGACGGGGCTAGGCGGAGCGGGTTCACCCCTCCACTTT.

V gene TRBV12-3 or TRBV12-4 combines with J gene TRBJ1-2; a possible D gene is TRBD1 (6 bases). This CDR3 is 15 amino acids long. The V end lost 3 bases, the J end lost 4 bases, and 15 bases lay between the germline ends. The CDR3 sequence: CASSLGVQGTYGYTF. Here the CDR3 DNA reads TGTGCCAGCAGTTTGGGTGTACAGGGAACCTATGGCTACACCTTC.

This clonotype was detected ten times or more. The V gene is TRBV6-1, the J gene TRBJ1-5; D uncertain. The CDR3 has 14 residues. CDR1 and CDR2 (germline): MNHNS, SASEGT. V was trimmed by 4 bases and J by 1 base, leaving 8 bases between them. The CDR3 DNA follows: TGTGCCAGCAGTGGAGCGGGAAGCAATCAGCCCCAGCATTTT. Translation: CASSGAGSNQPQHF.

The chain links TRBV28 to TRBJ2-1; TRBD2 matches 7 bases. V lost 0 bases, J lost 4 bases, and 3 bases stayed unmatched. Germline CDR1 MDHEN, CDR2 SYDVKM. The CDR3 is made up of 15 amino acids. Here the CDR3 reads CASSLWASGYNEQFF. In nucleotides, the CDR3 is TGTGCCAGCAGTTTATGGGCTAGCGGTTACAATGAGCAGTTCTTC.